This TCR beta chain was identified in a study of chemoradiotherapy in HPV16-positive cancers. Study findings and constraints: During treatment, candidate HPV-specific clones and E7-related motifs expanded in tumor.

This clone has a handful of counts. Its antigen is undetermined. This table comes from immunoSEQ multiplex PCR, and its TCRdb copy is limited to in-frame clones, with some not included. The sample lists approximately 7,000 clones; about 75% were seen once. CDR1 is SGDLS and CDR2 is YYNGEE in the germline V gene. Trimming removed 4 bases from V and 6 bases from J, with 13 bases in between. The CDR3 spans 14 residues. This sequence joins TRBV9 and TRBJ1-4; D not certain. The sequence derives from a human donor with HPV-associated anogenital cancer. Collection took place from a patient who underwent chemoradiotherapy. The CDR3 protein is CASSSGVTDEKLFF. CDR3 DNA: TGTGCCAGCAGCTCGGGCGTGACGGATGAAAAACTGTTTTTT.